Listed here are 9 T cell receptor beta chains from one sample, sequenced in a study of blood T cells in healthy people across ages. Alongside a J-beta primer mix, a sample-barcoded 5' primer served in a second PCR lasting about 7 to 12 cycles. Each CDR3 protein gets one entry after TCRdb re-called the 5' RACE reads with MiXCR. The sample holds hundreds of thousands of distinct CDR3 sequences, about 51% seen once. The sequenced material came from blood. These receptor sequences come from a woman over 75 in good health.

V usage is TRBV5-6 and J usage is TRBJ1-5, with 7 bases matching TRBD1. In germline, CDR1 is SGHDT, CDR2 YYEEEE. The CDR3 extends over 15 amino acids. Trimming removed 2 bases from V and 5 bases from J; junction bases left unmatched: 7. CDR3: CASSLGGGGYQPQHF. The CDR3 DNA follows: TGTGCCAGCAGCTTAGGGGGAGGGGGCTATCAGCCCCAGCATTTT. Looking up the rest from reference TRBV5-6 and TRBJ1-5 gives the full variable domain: DAGVTQSPTHLIKTRGQQVTLRCSPKSGHDTVSWYQQALGQGPQFIFQYYEEEERQRGNFPDRFSGHQFPNYSSELNVNALLLGDSALYLCASSLGGGGYQPQHFGDGTRLSIL.

CDR3 protein: CASSLREGEQFF. The DNA for the CDR3 is TGTGCCAGCAGCTTACGGGAGGGTGAGCAGTTCTTC. The chain has TRBV7-2 and TRBJ2-1; 8 bases line up with TRBD2. CDR3 length equals 12 residues. Germline V CDR1 and CDR2: SGHTA, FQGNSA. V trimming: 2 bases; J trimming: 9 bases; junction bases outside the gene matches: 0.

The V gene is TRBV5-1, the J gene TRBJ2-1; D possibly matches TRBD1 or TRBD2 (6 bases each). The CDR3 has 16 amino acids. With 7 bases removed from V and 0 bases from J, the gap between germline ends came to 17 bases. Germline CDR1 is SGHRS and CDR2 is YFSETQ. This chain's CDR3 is CASGGLLGGSYNEQFF. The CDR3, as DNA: TGCGCCAGCGGGGGGCTTTTGGGAGGCTCCTACAATGAGCAGTTCTTC.

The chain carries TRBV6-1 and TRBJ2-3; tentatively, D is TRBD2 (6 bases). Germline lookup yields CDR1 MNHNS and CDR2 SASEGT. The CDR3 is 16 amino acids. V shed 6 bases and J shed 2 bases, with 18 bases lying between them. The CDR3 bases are TGTGCCAGCAGACCGCGACGGGGGTCAGACACAGATACGCAGTATTTT. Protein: CASRPRRGSDTDTQYF.

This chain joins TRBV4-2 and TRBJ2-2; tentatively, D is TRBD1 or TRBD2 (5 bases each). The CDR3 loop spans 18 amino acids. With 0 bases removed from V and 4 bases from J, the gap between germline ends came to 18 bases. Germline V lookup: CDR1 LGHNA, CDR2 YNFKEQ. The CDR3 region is CASSQDPGTLGTTGELFF. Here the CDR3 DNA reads TGTGCCAGCAGCCAAGACCCCGGGACCCTCGGAACCACCGGGGAGCTGTTTTTT.

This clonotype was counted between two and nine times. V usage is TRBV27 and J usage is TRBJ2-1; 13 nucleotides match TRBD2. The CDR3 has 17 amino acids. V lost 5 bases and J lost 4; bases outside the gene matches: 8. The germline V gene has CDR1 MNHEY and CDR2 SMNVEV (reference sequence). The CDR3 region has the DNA TGTGCCAGCAGTCCCCGGACTAGCGGGAGTAGGTACAATGAGCAGTTCTTC. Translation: CASSPRTSGSRYNEQFF.

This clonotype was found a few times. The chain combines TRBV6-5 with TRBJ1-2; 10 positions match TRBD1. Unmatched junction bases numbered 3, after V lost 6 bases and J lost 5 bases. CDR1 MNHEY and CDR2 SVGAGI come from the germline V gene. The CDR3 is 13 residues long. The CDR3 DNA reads TGTGCCAGCAGATGGGACAGGGGATATGGCTACACCTTC. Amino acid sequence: CASRWDRGYGYTF.

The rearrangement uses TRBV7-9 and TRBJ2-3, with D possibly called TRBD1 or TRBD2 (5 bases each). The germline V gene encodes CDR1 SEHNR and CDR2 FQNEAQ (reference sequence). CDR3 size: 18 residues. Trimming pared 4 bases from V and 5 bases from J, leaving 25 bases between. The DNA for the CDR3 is TGTGCCAGCAGCTCAACTCTCCCCGGGACCCCGAAGGTAGATACGCAGTATTTT. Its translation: CASSSTLPGTPKVDTQYF. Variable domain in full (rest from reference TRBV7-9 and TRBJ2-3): DTGVSQNPRHKITKRGQNVTFRCDPISEHNRLYWYRQTLGQGPEFLTYFQNEAQLEKSRLLSDRFSAERPKGSFSTLEIQRTEQGDSAMYLCASSSTLPGTPKVDTQYFGPGTRLTVL.

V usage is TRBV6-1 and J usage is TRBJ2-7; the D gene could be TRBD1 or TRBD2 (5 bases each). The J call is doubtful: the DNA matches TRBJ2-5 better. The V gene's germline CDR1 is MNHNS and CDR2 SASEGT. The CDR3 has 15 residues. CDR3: CASSAIRGVGETQYF. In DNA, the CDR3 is TGTGCCAGCAGTGCCATTCGGGGCGTCGGAGAGACCCAGTACTTC.